This T cell receptor beta chain emerged from a study of early T cells in non-severe SARS-CoV-2 infection. Study details: With bulk RNA from unsorted whole blood as input, sequencing yielded unpaired chains. Study findings and constraints: Missing private and CD4 specificities, VDJdb matching favored anti-spike CD8 responses.

Turning to this clonotype: Its antigen remains unknown.

Unique molecular identifiers were attached to individual cDNA molecules. TCRdb re-called the 5' RACE reads through MiXCR, storing one row per CDR3 protein. The data hold about 60,000 distinct CDR3 sequences, with 5.6% observed a single time. This TCR was recovered from an adult who was a healthcare worker with PCR-confirmed SARS-CoV-2 infection or an uninfected control (not recorded which). Input material: whole blood.

DNA for the CDR3: TGTGCCAGCAGCTTAGAGAGGGCGGGCGAGCAGTACTTC. It specifies CASSLERAGEQYF. This chain joins TRBV7-8 and TRBJ2-7; tentative D call: TRBD2 (5 bases). The CDR3 extends over 13 amino acids. The germline gives CDR1 SGHVS, CDR2 FQNEAQ. V dropped 1 base and J dropped 6 bases, with 10 bases sitting between them.